This is a list of T cell receptor beta chains from one sample in a study of monozygotic twins with inflammatory bowel disease. Reanalyzing the 5' RACE reads, TCRdb keeps one entry per CDR3 protein, without DNA. The sample totals fewer than 550,000 distinct CDR3 sequences. The sequencing sample was made of blood. These receptor sequences come from a human donor with ulcerative colitis or Crohn's disease, or a healthy co-twin of an affected twin (not recorded which). The CDR3 runs from the conserved cysteine through the conserved F or W.

j_call v_call cdr3_aa
TRBJ1-6 TRBV25-1 CASSEFGFSYNSPLHF
TRBJ1-2 TRBV7-9 CASSLGAGLTNGYTF
TRBJ2-1 TRBV5-1 CASSLALRGNEQFF
TRBJ2-3 TRBV11-2 CASSSSGGRRASGSADTQYF
TRBJ1-1 TRBV24-1 CATSVAGNTEAFF
TRBJ2-3 TRBV5-1 CASSYRADTQYF
TRBJ1-6 TRBV7-8 CASSLQGGNSPLHF
TRBJ2-5 TRBV19 CASRRDPGRETQYF
TRBJ2-7 TRBV5-1 CASSLNRDPTYEQYF
TRBJ1-6 TRBV6-1 CASKTTSGSPLHF
TRBJ2-5 TRBV7-9 CASSLARGGKETQYF
TRBJ2-7 TRBV29-1 CSAVVGGPPYEQYF
TRBJ2-4 TRBV4-3 CASSQDPAGAAKNIQYF
TRBJ1-1 TRBV6-1 CASLGWENTEAFF
TRBJ1-6 TRBV9 CASSVGGSNSPLHF
TRBJ1-1 TRBV18 CASSPPGATEAFF
TRBJ2-1 TRBV20-1 CSARGGLAGDSYNEQFF
TRBJ1-3 TRBV4-3 CASSRTTSGNTIYF
TRBJ1-4 TRBV20-1 CSARGGAGEKLFF
TRBJ2-3 TRBV5-5 CASSTTWTSGGDTQYF
TRBJ2-1 TRBV19 CASSRSGGNYNEQFF
TRBJ1-1 TRBV7-2 CASSLGTGVGAEAFF
TRBJ1-4 TRBV10-3 CAISESQGGNEKLFF
TRBJ2-5 TRBV5-1 CASSLDGGAETQYF
TRBJ2-2 TRBV14 CASSFRYNTGELFF
TRBJ2-3 TRBV9 CASSVGGGYNTQYF
TRBJ1-1 TRBV4-2 CASSQVSSEAFF
TRBJ1-6 TRBV20-1 CSAYQGESSYNSPLHF
TRBJ2-1 TRBV29-1 CSVRSGGSEQFF
TRBJ2-5 TRBV2 CASSPGTGRETQYF
TRBJ1-1 TRBV7-9 CASSLALDTEAFF
TRBJ2-3 TRBV15 CATRGRLAGTPRTDTQYF
TRBJ1-2 TRBV29-1 CSVEGTYWGYTF
TRBJ2-7 TRBV7-8 CASSAQRYRDEQYF